The clone carrying this T cell receptor beta chain was recorded a few times. The V gene end was trimmed by 6 bases and the J gene end by 4 bases; junction bases not matched to a gene: 1. The CDR3 covers 13 residues. Per germline, CDR1 MDHEN and CDR2 SYDVKM. This sample was included in a study of neoadjuvant anti-PD-1 for oral cavity cancer. Using immunoSEQ multiplex PCR, the repertoire was profiled, and TCRdb retains in-frame clones only, with some absent. The table lists around 60,000 clones, approximately 80% of them singletons. The source material was PBMCs, sampled before nivolumab (anti-PD-1) treatment. The clonotype originates from a person aged 35 to 85 with oral cavity squamous cell carcinoma. The chain joins TRBV28 to TRBJ2-7; 12 nucleotides line up with TRBD1. The DNA of the CDR3 is TGTGCCAGCAGGGGACAGGGGGCTTACGAGCAGTACTTC. Encoded protein: CASRGQGAYEQYF. Based on the CDR3 plus reference TRBV28 and TRBJ2-7, the full variable domain is DVKVTQSSRYLVKRTGEKVFLECVQDMDHENMFWYRQDPGLGLRLIYFSYDVKMKEKGDIPEGYSVSREKKERFSLILESASTNQTSMYLCASRGQGAYEQYFGPGTRLTVT.